The clone carrying this T cell receptor (beta chain) was seen a few times. The CDR3 runs to 16 residues. V was pared by 3 bases and J by 7 bases, with 7 bases of the junction left unmatched. Germline CDR1 reads SGDLS; CDR2 reads YYNGEE. TCRdb recomputed calls from the RT-PCR reads with MiXCR, one row per CDR3 protein. The data hold about 680,000 distinct CDR3 sequences, with more than 13% observed a single time. The chain carries TRBV9 and TRBJ2-2, with 12 bases that match TRBD2. This receptor was identified in a female donor in good health, serving as a healthy control. Sequencing used memory CD4+ T cells from blood. CDR3 amino acids: CASSAGLAGNGGELFF. The CDR3 DNA sequence: TGTGCCAGCAGCGCAGGACTAGCGGGAAACGGCGGGGAGCTGTTTTTT.